The 23 T cell receptor beta chains in this list originate from one sample, sequenced in a study of tumor and adjacent non-tumor tissue in lung cancer. TCRbeta libraries were built with three rounds of nested PCR, modified from ARM-PCR. TCRdb processed the multiplex PCR reads anew with MiXCR; each CDR3 protein has one entry. The sample carries tens of thousands of distinct CDR3 sequences, 76% recorded once. The template was RNA from unsorted bulk tissue. Distant lung tissue was collected more than 3 cm away from the tumor edge. Specimen: distant non-tumor lung tissue. These receptors all come from a man between 65 and 85 years old with non-small cell lung cancer.

The chain links TRBV6-1 to TRBJ2-1; tentatively, D is TRBD2 (5 bases). The V gene lost 9 bases and the J gene lost 8 bases, with 20 bases spanning the gap. Germline-derived CDR1 and CDR2 are MNHNS and SASEGT. CDR3 length: 14 residues. The CDR3 spells CARSWTGELDEQFF. Here the CDR3 DNA reads TGTGCCAGAAGTTGGACTGGGGAATTGGATGAGCAGTTCTTC.

About this clonotype itself: A read error may account for a junction end that differs from germline. The gene calls are TRBV6-6 and TRBJ2-2, with TRBD2 as a possible D gene (5 bases). Germline V CDR1 and CDR2: MNHNY, SVGAGI (reference sequence). CDR3 length: 15 amino acids. DNA for the CDR3: TGTGCCAGCAGAGAGGGTATTGGGAACGCCGGGGAGCTGTTTTTT. This translates into CASREGIGNAGELFF.

In the case of this clonotype: At one end, the junction sequence differs from germline, possibly due to a read error. The J gene is TRBJ2-6, the V gene TRBV18, with D maybe TRBD1 (5 bases). CDR1 and CDR2 from the germline V gene are KGHSH and LQKENI. This CDR3 region has 17 residues. CDR3 protein: CASSGAAGTPGANVLAF. The CDR3 bases are TGTGCCAGCTCAGGGGCCGCTGGAACGCCTGGGGCCAACGTCCTGGCTTTC.

As for this clonotype: A much larger clone lies a single base off, so this may be a read error. The V gene is TRBV13, the J gene TRBJ2-7; either TRBD1 or TRBD2 may fit D (5 bases each). Trimming cost V 8 bases and J 0 bases, with 23 bases left between them. This CDR3 spans 17 amino acids. Germline V gene data show CDR1 as PRHDT and CDR2 as FYEKMQ (reference sequence). The CDR3: CASGPHPGRDASYEQYF. The CDR3 DNA follows: TGTGCCAGCGGCCCCCATCCCGGCAGGGACGCCTCCTACGAGCAGTACTTC.

This clonotype was counted only a few times. Given a much more abundant clone one base away, this may be a read error. Lacking the conserved final phenylalanine or tryptophan, this CDR3 likely reflects a read error. This chain uses TRBV6-1 with TRBJ1-2, with D possibly TRBD1 on 5 matching bases. This CDR3 is built from 13 residues. Trimming left V 4 bases short and J 5 bases short, with 11 bases between. Germline loops: CDR1 MNHNS, CDR2 SASEGT. The chain's CDR3 is CASSGPRTYGYTS. CDR3 nucleotide sequence: TGTGCCAGCAGTGGCCCCCGGACATATGGCTACACCTCC.

To note about this clonotype: Its ends do not fully match the called genes, so a read error is possible. V is TRBV11-3 and J is TRBJ2-2; D tentatively fits TRBD1 or TRBD2 (6 bases each). The CDR3 consists of 16 residues. Germline V lookup: CDR1 SGHNT, CDR2 YENEEA. The CDR3 here is CASSGRAIPGAGEMFF. The CDR3 coding sequence is TGTGCCAGCAGCGGCCGGGCGATACCGGGGGCCGGGGAGATGTTTTTT.

Concerning this clonotype itself: A single base separates this from a much larger clone, so it may be a read error. This CDR3 is missing its conserved last phenylalanine or tryptophan, likely due to a read error. This chain uses TRBV14 with TRBJ1-1; no reliable D call. V gave up 1 base and J gave up 5 bases, with 8 bases separating them. Germline-derived CDR1 and CDR2 are SGHDN and FVKESK. This CDR3 spans 13 amino acids. CDR3 residues: CASSQVGRTEAFY. The CDR3 DNA follows: TGTGCCAGCAGCCAAGTAGGACGAACTGAAGCTTTCTAT.

The chain employs TRBV12-3 or TRBV12-4 and TRBJ2-1; D is possibly TRBD2 (7 bases). V lost 3 bases to trimming and J lost 15 bases, with 21 bases between them. This CDR3 spans 14 amino acids. This CDR3 reads CASSLGGGTDGRFF. The CDR3 coding sequence is TGTGCCAGCAGTTTGGGGGGGGGCACGGATGGGCGGTTCTTC.

A remark on this clonotype: Lacking the conserved final phenylalanine or tryptophan, this CDR3 likely reflects a read error. The chain links TRBV5-1 to TRBJ2-3; possibly TRBD2 for D (5 bases). This CDR3 comprises 15 residues. The germline CDR1 and CDR2 sequences are SGHRS and YFSETQ. The CDR3 bases are TGTGCCAGCAGCTTGGCCTCGGAGAGGGAAGATACGCAGTATTTG. Amino acid sequence: CASSLASEREDTQYL.

This chain uses TRBV29-1 with TRBJ2-5; no clear D. CDR1 is SQVTM, CDR2 ANQGSEA, per germline. CDR3 length: 13 amino acids. The CDR3 DNA reads as TGCATCGTGGCCGACAAGTTTCATGAGACCCAGTACTTC. This sequence encodes CIVADKFHETQYF.

Of note for this clonotype: Germline is not matched at one junction end, which may reflect a read error. The CDR3 coding sequence is TGTGCCAGCATCTTCCGGGGTAGAACCCTGAACACTGAAACTTTCTTT. It encodes CASIFRGRTLNTETFF. The chain is built from TRBV11-3 and TRBJ1-1; D is undetermined. Germline CDR1 is SGHNT and CDR2 is YENEEA. This CDR3 has 16 residues.

This clonotype occurred once. The germline gene is not matched at one end of the junction; a read error may be the cause. The V call is TRBV4-2, the J call TRBJ1-4; 7 bases match TRBD1. Looked up from germline, CDR1 is LGHNA and CDR2 is YNFKEQ. The CDR3 has 15 residues. The CDR3 DNA follows: TGTGCCAGCAGCCGAGAAAAGACAGGGAATGAAAAACTGTTATTT. This translates into CASSREKTGNEKLLF.

The chain is built from TRBV24-1 and TRBJ1-5, with TRBD1 matching over 10 bases. The CDR3 is 17 amino acids. The trim removed 4 bases at V and 5 bases at J, leaving 10 bases unmatched. The germline gives CDR1 KGHDR, CDR2 SFDVKD. CDR3 amino acids: CATSEFGQGVGDQPQHF. Here the CDR3 DNA reads TGTGCCACCAGTGAATTCGGACAGGGGGTGGGCGATCAGCCCCAGCATTTT.

In the case of this clonotype: One end of the junction is discordant with germline, which a read error may explain. V and J are TRBV10-3 and TRBJ2-7; D is possibly TRBD1 (6 bases). This CDR3 spans 14 amino acids. Germline V gene data show CDR1 as ENHRY and CDR2 as SYGVKD. In DNA, the CDR3 is TGTGTCATCAGTGACAGGATCGCGAACTACGAGCAGTACTTC. It encodes CVISDRIANYEQYF.

About this clonotype itself: At one end the junction does not follow the germline gene, possibly because of a read error. The genes are TRBV12-3 or TRBV12-4 and TRBJ2-3; perhaps TRBD1 as D (5 bases). The length of the CDR3 is 13 residues. The CDR3: CAGTRLGADTQYF. CDR3 DNA: TGTGCCGGCACCCGCTTAGGGGCAGATACGCAATATTTT.

Worth noting for this clonotype: A read error is possible here, since a much larger clone lies one base away. The chain has TRBV29-1 and TRBJ2-3; 10 bases match TRBD2. Germline CDR1 and CDR2: SQVTM and ANQGSEA. With 5 bases clipped from V and 11 bases from J, the junction kept 13 bases outside the gene matches. This CDR3 spans 14 amino acids. The CDR3 DNA is TGCAGCGTTCGGCTAGCGGGGGCCCGAGGGATGCAGTATTTT. Translated, it gives CSVRLAGARGMQYF.

Turning to this clonotype: At one end the junction does not follow the germline gene, possibly because of a read error. The chain carries TRBV28 and TRBJ2-7; D not certain. Germline V gives CDR1 MDHEN, CDR2 SYDVKM. This CDR3 is built from 16 residues. The CDR3 sequence is CANSLFVRRGPYEQYF. As DNA, the CDR3 is TGTGCCAACAGTTTATTCGTCCGGAGAGGCCCCTACGAGCAGTACTTC.

In this sample, this clonotype turned up a few times. This chain uses TRBV5-4 with TRBJ1-1, with D possibly TRBD1 on 5 matching bases. Deletions cut 3 bases from V and 7 bases from J, with 19 bases between. Per germline, CDR1 SGHNT and CDR2 YYREEE (reference sequence). CDR3 length: 15 amino acids. This CDR3 is CASSSREASSVEAFF. The CDR3 DNA is TGTGCCAGCAGCTCCAGGGAGGCCTCTTCAGTTGAAGCTTTCTTT.

Points on this clonotype: A much larger clone lies a single base off, so this may be a read error. J is TRBJ2-1 and V is TRBV6-2 or TRBV6-3, with 10 bases fitting TRBD2. The CDR3 is made up of 18 amino acids. Germline loops: CDR1 MNHEY, CDR2 SVGEGT. In DNA, the CDR3 is TGTGCCAGCAGTTACGGAATCGGACTAGCGGACTCCTACAATGAGCACTTCTTC. Translating gives CASSYGIGLADSYNEHFF.

The chain uses TRBV11-2 and TRBJ1-1; unclear D gene. The germline V gene has CDR1 SGHAT and CDR2 FQNNGV. The CDR3 consists of 16 residues. CDR3 loop: CTNSLAEMGMNTEAFF. CDR3 nucleotide sequence: TGTACCAATAGCTTAGCGGAGATGGGGATGAACACTGAAGCTTTCTTT.

This clonotype was seen more than once but under ten times. This chain joins TRBV12-3 or TRBV12-4 and TRBJ2-7; D uncertain. The ends were cut back, 5 bases at V and 0 bases at J, with 8 bases in the middle. This CDR3 region has 13 residues. The CDR3 sequence is CASSPEISYEQYF. Written as DNA, the CDR3 is TGTGCCAGCAGTCCTGAGATCTCCTACGAGCAGTACTTC.

This clonotype was seen only a few times. A junction boundary mismatches the germline segment, possibly from a read error. The chain recombines TRBV29-1 with TRBJ2-7; 9 positions match TRBD2. The CDR3 has 13 residues. CDR1 is SQVTM, CDR2 ANQGSEA, per germline. In DNA form, the CDR3 reads TGCAGCGTTGTGCTACTAGCGGGCGGGGAGCGGTACTTC. Its protein is CSVVLLAGGERYF.

This clonotype was recorded once. The conserved closing phenylalanine or tryptophan is absent in this CDR3, likely reflecting a read error. CDR3 protein: CSVVAERPEAFI. DNA of the CDR3: TGCAGCGTTGTGGCAGAGAGGCCTGAGGCTTTCATT. The rearrangement uses TRBV29-1 and TRBJ1-1; D remains ambiguous. Germline V gives CDR1 SQVTM, CDR2 ANQGSEA. The CDR3 consists of 12 residues.